This T cell receptor beta chain was captured by sequencing in a study of T cell repertoires in cytomegalovirus infection. Background on the study: Indications came from public TCR beta signatures; they pointed to CMV infection and to a matching HLA type.

A single record per CDR3 protein comes from TCRdb applying MiXCR to the reads. This sample has about 130,000 distinct CDR3 sequences; more than 20% occur once, and the top ten carry 30% to 35%. On this clonotype itself: Its antigen remains unknown.

General study points: HLA-C-restricted CMV clonotypes gave the most frequent clonotype in two of eight donors. Of the TCR beta families, the public ones yielded a cumulative frequency that identified carriers of CMV plus the relevant HLA.

V was trimmed by 3 bases and J by 7 bases, leaving 10 bases between them. The CDR3 runs 14 residues. CDR1 is SEHNR, CDR2 FQNEAQ, per germline (reference sequence). The sequencing sample was made of PBMCs, sequenced either directly or after in vitro stimulation (not recorded which). This chain links TRBV7-9 with TRBJ1-6; D remains unclear. The source of this sequence is a human donor in good health (CMV status not recorded). Some clones in this sample may be carry-over from other donors' samples. CDR3 coding DNA: TGTGCCAGCAGCTTCTACCGAGTGAATTCACCCCTCCACTTT. Protein sequence: CASSFYRVNSPLHF. Drawing the rest from reference TRBV7-9 and TRBJ1-6, the complete variable domain is DTGVSQNPRHKITKRGQNVTFRCDPISEHNRLYWYRQTLGQGPEFLTYFQNEAQLEKSRLLSDRFSAERPKGSFSTLEIQRTEQGDSAMYLCASSFYRVNSPLHFGNGTRLTVT.